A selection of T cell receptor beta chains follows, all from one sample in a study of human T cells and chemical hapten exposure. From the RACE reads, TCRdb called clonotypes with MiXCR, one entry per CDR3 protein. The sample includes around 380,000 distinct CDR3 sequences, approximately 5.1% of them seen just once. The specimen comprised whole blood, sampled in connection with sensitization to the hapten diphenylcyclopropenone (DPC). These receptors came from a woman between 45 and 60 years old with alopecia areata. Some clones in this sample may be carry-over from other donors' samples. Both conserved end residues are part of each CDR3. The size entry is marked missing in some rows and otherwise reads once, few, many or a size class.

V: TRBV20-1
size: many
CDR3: CSAREPSGGSKYF

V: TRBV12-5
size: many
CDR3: CASGLTGGLGQPQHF

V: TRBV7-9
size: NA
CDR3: CASSSDYSYEQYF

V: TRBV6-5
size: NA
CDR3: CASSYPGTHNEQFF

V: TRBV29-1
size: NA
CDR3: CSAGGPGGEQYF

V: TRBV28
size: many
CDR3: CASSGGVPSTDTQYF

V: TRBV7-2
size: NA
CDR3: CATLLGGANTEAFF

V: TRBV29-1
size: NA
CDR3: CSVDRETQYF

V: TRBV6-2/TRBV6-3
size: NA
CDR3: CASFTGTGAYNEQFF

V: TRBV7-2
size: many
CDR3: CASSLLFGTGNTGELFF

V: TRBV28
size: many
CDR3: CASTGSSTDTQYF

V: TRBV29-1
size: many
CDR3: CSVEAGYTDTQYF

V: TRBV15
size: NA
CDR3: CATSRENGSPNEQYF

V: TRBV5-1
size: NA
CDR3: CASKPVTGGNYGYTF

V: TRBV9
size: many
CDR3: CASSVAGQARHSQDTQYF

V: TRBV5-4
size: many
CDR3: CASSLETDTQYF

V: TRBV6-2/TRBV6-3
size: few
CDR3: CASTQGRTEAFF

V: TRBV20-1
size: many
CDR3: CSARRGGQMNTEAFF

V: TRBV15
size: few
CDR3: CATSGPPGRVNTEAFF

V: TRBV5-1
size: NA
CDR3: CASSLSRSLEQYF

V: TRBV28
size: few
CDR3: CASSFGRDMSSGANVLTF

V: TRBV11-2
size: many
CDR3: CASSFVNTEAFF

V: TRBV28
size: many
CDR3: CASSPPGTGIYGYTF

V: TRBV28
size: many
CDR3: CASTPTAGTYYEQYF

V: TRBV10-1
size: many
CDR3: CASSEDGSQTGELFF

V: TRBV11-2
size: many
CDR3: CASSHSLWGANVLTF

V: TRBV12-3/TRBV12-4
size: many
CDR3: CASTDRTFGYGYTF

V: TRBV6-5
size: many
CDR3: CASSWGESTGELFF